Each of the 14 T cell receptor beta chains below was sequenced from the same sample in a study of siplizumab effects on memory and regulatory T cells. Generated by immunoSEQ multiplex PCR, the TCRdb table keeps only in-frame clones and is missing some. The table includes some 73,000 clones, roughly 93% detected once. Sequenced: CD8+ T cells sorted from blood. These receptors all come from a human donor in good health.

The chain employs TRBV28 and TRBJ1-2, with a tentative D call TRBD1 (6 bases). Between the trimmed V and J ends, which lost 6 bases and 4 bases, there was a span of 21 bases. This CDR3 is 16 amino acids long. Germline V gene sequence: CDR1 MDHEN, CDR2 SYDVKM. The CDR3 bases are TGTGCCAGCAGACCTCCTTCCTCTGCGGGGGCCTATGGCTACACCTTC. Its translation is CASRPPSSAGAYGYTF.

The chain couples TRBV27 to TRBJ2-3; 10 bases match TRBD1. Per germline, CDR1 MNHEY and CDR2 SMNVEV (reference sequence). This CDR3 is built from 15 residues. Trimming removed 5 bases from V and 5 bases from J; junction bases left unmatched: 7. CDR3 coding DNA: TGTGCCAGCAGTGACGGACAGGGGGAAGTAGATACGCAGTATTTT. Amino acid sequence: CASSDGQGEVDTQYF.

The V and J genes are TRBV9 and TRBJ1-1, with 8 bases lining up with TRBD1. Germline CDR1 reads SGDLS; CDR2 reads YYNGEE. The CDR3 has 15 residues. With 0 bases clipped from V and 6 bases from J, the junction kept 7 bases outside the gene matches. The CDR3 is CASSVEAGGAAEAFF. In DNA, the CDR3 is TGTGCCAGCAGCGTAGAGGCAGGGGGCGCAGCTGAAGCTTTCTTT.

The chain joins TRBV7-6 to TRBJ2-1, with D possibly called TRBD1 or TRBD2 (5 bases each). This CDR3 is built from 16 residues. Trimming removed 2 bases from V and 6 bases from J, with 17 bases in between. Germline-derived CDR1 and CDR2 are SGHVS and FNYEAQ. Here the CDR3 DNA reads TGTGCCAGCAGCTTATTAAATCGGGACGCAATCAATGAGCAGTTCTTC. This gives the protein CASSLLNRDAINEQFF.

J is TRBJ2-2 and V is TRBV10-2; D is undetermined. This CDR3 has 12 amino acids. V lost 2 bases, J lost 4 bases, and 2 bases lay in between. Germline V gene sequence: CDR1 WSHSY, CDR2 SAAADI. The chain's CDR3 is CASSEGTGELFF. The CDR3 DNA is TGCGCCAGCAGTGAGGGCACCGGGGAGCTGTTTTTT.

The chain combines TRBV19 with TRBJ1-1; D remains unclear. The CDR3 consists of 12 residues. Germline V CDR1 and CDR2: LNHDA, SQIVND (reference sequence). V dropped 3 bases and J dropped 7 bases, with 9 bases sitting between them. This CDR3 reads CASSIGLSEAFF. The CDR3 coding sequence is TGTGCCAGTAGTATCGGATTGAGTGAAGCTTTCTTT.

The chain links TRBV30 to TRBJ1-6, with D hard to call. V lost 4 bases and J lost 10, with 14 bases in between. This CDR3 is 13 amino acids long. CDR1 and CDR2 from the germline V gene are GTSNPN and SVGIG (reference sequence). The CDR3 sequence: CAWNPGGGSPLHF. Written as DNA, the CDR3 is TGTGCCTGGAATCCCGGCGGCGGGTCACCCCTCCACTTT. Looking up the rest from reference TRBV30 and TRBJ1-6 gives the full variable domain: SQTIHQWPATLVQPVGSPLSLECTVEGTSNPNLYWYRQAAGRGLQLLFYSVGIGQISSEVPQNLSASRPQDRQFILSSKKLLLSDSGFYLCAWNPGGGSPLHFGNGTRLTVT.

The rearrangement joins TRBV6-1 to TRBJ2-7, with a tentative D call TRBD1 (8 bases). Germline V gene lookup returns CDR1 MNHNS and CDR2 SASEGT. This CDR3 has 16 residues. The germline V and J ends were trimmed by 1 base and 0 bases, with 13 bases remaining between them. CDR3 sequence: CASSEGQGTNSYEQYF. In DNA form, the CDR3 reads TGTGCCAGCAGTGAAGGACAGGGGACTAACTCCTACGAGCAGTACTTC.

The chain joins TRBV4-1 to TRBJ2-7, with no clear D. Germline CDR1 is MGHRA and CDR2 is YSYEKL. With 4 bases removed from V and 5 bases from J, the gap between germline ends came to 12 bases. This CDR3 is 13 amino acids long. DNA for the CDR3: TGCGCCAGCAGCCCAGCGTTAGTAAACGAGCAGTACTTC. It encodes CASSPALVNEQYF.

The chain has TRBV9 and TRBJ2-7, with TRBD2 identical over 9 bases. J lost 3 bases, V lost 4 bases, and 11 bases had no gene match. In germline, CDR1 is SGDLS, CDR2 YYNGEE. This CDR3 has 16 amino acids. The CDR3 is CASSQGRLAGNYEQYF. The DNA of the CDR3 is TGTGCCAGCAGCCAGGGGCGGCTAGCGGGGAACTACGAGCAGTACTTC.

The chain uses TRBV4-2 and TRBJ1-1, with TRBD1 as a possible D gene (5 bases). Germline values: CDR1 LGHNA, CDR2 YNFKEQ. V was cut by 4 bases and J by 4 bases, with 7 bases left in between. The CDR3 runs to 12 residues. CDR3 amino acids: CASSPGGTEAFF. The CDR3 DNA follows: TGTGCCAGCAGCCCCGGGGGCACTGAAGCTTTCTTT.

The chain uses TRBV12-5 and TRBJ1-2; D not resolved. Per the germline V gene, CDR1 is LGHNT and CDR2 is FRNRAP. The CDR3 consists of 13 residues. Deletions cut 7 bases from V and 7 bases from J, with 16 bases between. As DNA, the CDR3 is TGTGCTAGTGTACCCGCAGAGGGAGCTGGCTACACCTTC. Protein product: CASVPAEGAGYTF.

The chain uses TRBV2 and TRBJ2-5, with TRBD2 matching 10 bases. The J segment lost 3 bases and the V segment lost 6 bases, leaving 4 bases of the junction unmatched. The CDR3 runs to 14 residues. Germline CDR1 and CDR2: SNHLY and FYNNEI. The CDR3 spells CASRPTSGEETQYF. In DNA, the CDR3 is TGTGCCAGCAGGCCCACTAGCGGGGAAGAGACCCAGTACTTC.

The chain recombines TRBV4-1 with TRBJ2-2; D unresolved. The germline V gene encodes CDR1 MGHRA and CDR2 YSYEKL. This CDR3 has 15 residues. The V end was cut by 0 bases, the J end by 5 bases, with 10 bases between. The CDR3 region has the DNA TGCGCCAGCAGCCAAGAGATCATTAGTACCGGGGAGCTGTTTTTT. This sequence encodes CASSQEIISTGELFF.